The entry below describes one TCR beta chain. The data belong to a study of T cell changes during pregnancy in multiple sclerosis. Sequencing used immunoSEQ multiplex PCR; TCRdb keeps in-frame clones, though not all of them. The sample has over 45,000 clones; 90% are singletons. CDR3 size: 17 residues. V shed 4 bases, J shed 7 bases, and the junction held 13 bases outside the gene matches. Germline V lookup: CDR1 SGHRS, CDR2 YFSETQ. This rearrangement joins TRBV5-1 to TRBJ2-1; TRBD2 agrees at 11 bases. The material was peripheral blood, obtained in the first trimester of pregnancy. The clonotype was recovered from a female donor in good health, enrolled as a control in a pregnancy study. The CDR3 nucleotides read TGCGCCAGCAGCGCCTCTAGCGGGAGGCCTTCCTGGAATGAGCAGTTCTTC. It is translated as CASSASSGRPSWNEQFF.